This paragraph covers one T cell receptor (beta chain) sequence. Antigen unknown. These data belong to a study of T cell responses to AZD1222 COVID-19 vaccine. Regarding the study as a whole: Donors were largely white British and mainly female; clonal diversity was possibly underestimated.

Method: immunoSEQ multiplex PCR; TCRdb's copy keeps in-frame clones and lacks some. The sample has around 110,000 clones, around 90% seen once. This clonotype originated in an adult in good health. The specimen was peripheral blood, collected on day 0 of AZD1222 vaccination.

This CDR3 reads CAWRQGIEKLFF. The CDR3 DNA follows: TGTGCCTGGAGGCAGGGTATAGAAAAACTGTTTTTT. This chain joins TRBV30 and TRBJ1-4; possible D gene TRBD1, 5 bases. The ends were cut back, 3 bases at V and 8 bases at J, with 10 bases in the middle. Germline V gene lookup returns CDR1 GTSNPN and CDR2 SVGIG (reference sequence). The CDR3 loop spans 12 amino acids.